This TCR beta chain was sequenced during a study of control samples from healthy donors and cancer patients. The assay was immunoSEQ multiplex PCR, and TCRdb's table has in-frame clones only and misses some. The sample shows 8,500 to 11,000 clones, roughly 93% of them seen only once. The TCR sequence derives from a man in his fifties or sixties with colorectal cancer. What was sequenced was PBMCs.

This CDR3 reads CASSVRQGATNEKLFF. In DNA, the CDR3 is TGTGCCAGCAGCGTAAGGCAGGGCGCAACTAATGAAAAACTGTTTTTT. The chain employs TRBV9 and TRBJ1-4, with D possibly matching TRBD1 (5 bases). This CDR3 spans 16 amino acids. V was pared by 1 base and J by 0 bases, with 10 bases between. Germline V gene sequence: CDR1 SGDLS, CDR2 YYNGEE.